The 31 T cell receptor beta chains in this list originate from one sample, sequenced in a study of T cells in Graves' hyperthyroidism and ophthalmopathy. Authors of the study amplified TCR beta CDR3 regions from RNA transcripts. The HTBI primer set served for first-round RT-PCR of the TCR CDR3. TCRdb used MiXCR to reprocess the multiplex PCR reads, holding one entry per CDR3 protein. Among roughly 250,000 distinct CDR3 sequences, 22% were seen once, and the ten largest hold roughly 60%. The specimen sequenced was blood. The receptors shown here come from a man under 40 with Graves' ophthalmopathy.

The chain links TRBV5-5 to TRBJ2-5, with 7 bases fitting TRBD2. The germline CDR1 and CDR2 sequences are SGHKS and YYEKEE (reference sequence). With V trimmed by 4 bases and J by 1 base, 22 bases remained unmatched. This CDR3 is 20 amino acids long. The CDR3 nucleotides are TGTGCCAGCAGCCCAACGGGGGGAACGTTCTCCCCGGCTCGCCAAGAGACCCAGTACTTC. Amino acid sequence: CASSPTGGTFSPARQETQYF.

This clonotype was seen at least ten times. The rearrangement uses TRBV5-5 and TRBJ1-1; TRBD1 aligns across 7 bases. Unmatched junction bases numbered 11, after V lost 4 bases and J lost 8 bases. Germline V CDR1 and CDR2: SGHKS, YYEKEE (reference sequence). CDR3 length equals 14 residues. CDR3 amino acids: CASSRPQGTTEAFF. CDR3 nucleotide sequence: TGTGCCAGCAGCCGCCCACAGGGGACCACCGAAGCTTTCTTT. Drawing the rest from reference TRBV5-5 and TRBJ1-1, the complete variable domain is DAGVTQSPTHLIKTRGQQVTLRCSPISGHKSVSWYQQVLGQGPQFIFQYYEKEERGRGNFPDRFSARQFPNYSSELNVNALLLGDSALYLCASSRPQGTTEAFFGQGTRLTVV.

This clonotype showed up just a few times. The gene calls are TRBV15 and TRBJ2-3, with D possibly TRBD1 on 6 matching bases. The CDR3 length is 14 residues. Trimming took off 1 base at V and 4 bases at J, with 9 bases between the two ends. Germline V gives CDR1 LNHNV, CDR2 YYDKDF (reference sequence). The CDR3 loop reads CATSRGGGSDTQYF. CDR3 coding DNA: TGTGCCACCAGCAGAGGAGGGGGTTCAGATACGCAGTATTTT.

The CDR3 region is CATGAGSGEQYF. CDR3 in DNA: TGTGCCACCGGTGCGGGGTCAGGCGAGCAGTACTTC. V is TRBV10-3 and J is TRBJ2-7, with D possibly TRBD2 on 6 matching bases. CDR3 length: 12 amino acids. Between the trimmed V and J ends, which lost 10 bases and 6 bases, there was a span of 16 bases. Germline values: CDR1 ENHRY, CDR2 SYGVKD.

This clonotype was found a few times. The CDR3 reads CATSEGTVNYEQYF. CDR3 in DNA: TGTGCCACCAGTGAGGGGACAGTGAACTACGAGCAGTACTTC. V gene TRBV24-1 combines with J gene TRBJ2-7, with 7 bases identical to TRBD1. Germline V gene sequence: CDR1 KGHDR, CDR2 SFDVKD. The J segment lost 3 bases and the V segment lost 4 bases, leaving 5 bases of the junction unmatched. The CDR3 length is 14 residues.

The genes are TRBV19 and TRBJ1-4; perhaps TRBD1 as D (5 bases). The V end was cut by 3 bases, the J end by 4 bases, with 9 bases between. Per germline, CDR1 LNHDA and CDR2 SQIVND (reference sequence). CDR3 length: 14 residues. For the CDR3, the DNA is TGTGCCAGTAGTATCGCTGGGGGTAATGAAAAACTGTTTTTT. Its translation is CASSIAGGNEKLFF.

A single count supports this clonotype. This CDR3 is CASSIAGTGDRGTQYF. CDR3 bases: TGTGCCAGTAGTATAGCCGGGACAGGGGACAGAGGGACCCAGTACTTC. The chain links TRBV19 to TRBJ2-5; 10 bases align to TRBD1. V was clipped by 1 base and J by 7 bases; unmatched bases: 9. Per germline, CDR1 LNHDA and CDR2 SQIVND (reference sequence). The CDR3 contains 16 residues.

This clonotype occurred many times. This sequence joins TRBV30 and TRBJ2-3, with D maybe TRBD1 (6 bases). CDR3 length: 14 amino acids. V gave up 3 bases and J gave up 0 bases, with 10 bases separating them. Germline V gene sequence: CDR1 GTSNPN, CDR2 SVGIG (reference sequence). The CDR3 here is CAWRSGVSTDTQYF. In DNA, the CDR3 is TGTGCCTGGAGGTCAGGGGTCAGCACAGATACGCAGTATTTT.

There are many counts of this clonotype. The chain employs TRBV12-3 or TRBV12-4 and TRBJ1-2, with no clear D. The CDR3 covers 13 residues. V gave up 3 bases and J gave up 4 bases, with 9 bases separating them. Here the CDR3 DNA reads TGTGCCAGCAGTTTGGGCAGATTCTATGGCTACACCTTC. As protein: CASSLGRFYGYTF.

This clonotype showed up just a few times. This rearrangement joins TRBV10-3 to TRBJ2-3; the D gene could be TRBD1 or TRBD2 (5 bases each). V shed 5 bases and J shed 4 bases, with 16 bases lying between them. The germline V gene has CDR1 ENHRY and CDR2 SYGVKD. This CDR3 has 15 residues. CDR3 amino acids: CAISPRVANPDTQYF. DNA for the CDR3: TGTGCCATCAGTCCCAGGGTAGCGAATCCAGATACGCAGTATTTT.

Here the CDR3 DNA reads TGTGCCAGCAGCCCGACTAGCGGGAGGATCTCTGGGGCCAACGTCCTGACTTTC. Translating it yields CASSPTSGRISGANVLTF. The chain combines TRBV12-3 or TRBV12-4 with TRBJ2-6; 13 bases align to TRBD2. CDR3 length: 18 amino acids. V lost 6 bases to trimming and J lost 0 bases; unmatched junction nucleotides: 5.

As concerns this clonotype: Sequence at one end of the junction differs from germline and may be a read error. The V and J genes are TRBV27 and TRBJ2-1; D ambiguous. There are 17 residues in the CDR3. Germline assignment: CDR1 MNHEY and CDR2 SMNVEV (reference sequence). The CDR3 DNA reads as TGTGCCAGCAGTCCCTCCCTAGGACCAGGATCGTACAATGGGCAGTTCTTC. Encoded protein: CASSPSLGPGSYNGQFF.

This clonotype was seen only a few times. The genes are TRBV30 and TRBJ2-1, with 8 bases fitting TRBD2. CDR1 GTSNPN and CDR2 SVGIG come from the germline V gene (reference sequence). The CDR3 runs to 12 residues. Trimming at V came to 2 bases and at J to 12 bases, leaving 6 bases not matched to a gene. The CDR3 sequence: CAWSLVAGGQFF. The CDR3 nucleotides read TGTGCCTGGAGTCTGGTTGCGGGAGGGCAGTTCTTC.

The genes are TRBV20-1 and TRBJ2-3; 7 positions match TRBD2. The CDR3 covers 17 residues. Trimming removed 0 bases from V and 2 bases from J; junction bases left unmatched: 11. Germline V gene sequence: CDR1 DFQATT, CDR2 SNEGSKA (reference sequence). The CDR3 DNA follows: TGCAGTGCTAGAGATTGGGGAGAAGCGGGGCTCACAGATACGCAGTATTTT. Protein: CSARDWGEAGLTDTQYF.

The genes are TRBV18 and TRBJ2-1; 8 bases line up with TRBD1. V was pared by 3 bases and J by 0 bases, with 13 bases of the junction left unmatched. CDR1 KGHSH and CDR2 LQKENI come from the germline V gene. The length of the CDR3 is 19 residues. The CDR3 sequence is CASSPSGQVETGSYNEQFF. For the CDR3, the DNA is TGTGCCAGCTCACCCTCGGGACAGGTAGAGACGGGCTCCTACAATGAGCAGTTCTTC.

This clonotype appeared many times. The rearrangement links TRBV6-1 to TRBJ1-1; weak D call: TRBD1 (5 bases). Germline CDR1 is MNHNS and CDR2 is SASEGT. V was clipped by 7 bases and J by 1 base, with 16 bases between them. The CDR3 loop spans 15 amino acids. The CDR3 region is CASIPREGSNTEAFF. In DNA, the CDR3 is TGTGCCAGCATCCCCAGGGAGGGCTCGAACACTGAAGCTTTCTTT.

This clonotype was seen at least ten times. The chain joins TRBV5-1 to TRBJ2-7; D is undetermined. The CDR3 is 14 residues long. Germline values: CDR1 SGHRS, CDR2 YFSETQ. Trimming took 0 bases from V and 2 from J, leaving 9 bases between them. In nucleotides, the CDR3 is TGCGCCAGCAGCTTGGCCGCAGCAACCTACGAGCAGTACTTC. Encoded protein: CASSLAAATYEQYF.

V usage is TRBV5-4 and J usage is TRBJ1-2; D is possibly TRBD1 (6 bases). CDR1 and CDR2 from the germline V gene are SGHNT and YYREEE (reference sequence). V was clipped by 2 bases and J by 1 base, with 9 bases between them. The CDR3 is made up of 14 amino acids. The CDR3 loop is CASSFQGSNYGYTF. In nucleotides, the CDR3 is TGTGCCAGCAGCTTCCAGGGGAGTAACTATGGCTACACCTTC. The variable domain in full, with the rest retrieved from reference TRBV5-4 and TRBJ1-2, is ETGVTQSPTHLIKTRGQQVTLRCSSQSGHNTVSWYQQALGQGPQFIFQYYREEENGRGNFPPRFSGLQFPNYSSELNVNALELDDSALYLCASSFQGSNYGYTFGSGTRLTVV.

The chain joins TRBV19 to TRBJ1-1; D perhaps matches TRBD1 (6 bases). V lost 3 bases to trimming and J lost 1 base, with 12 bases between them. The CDR3 is 15 residues long. Germline CDR1 is LNHDA and CDR2 is SQIVND (reference sequence). The CDR3 loop is CASSISGAPNTEAFF. The CDR3 DNA is TGTGCCAGTAGTATCTCGGGGGCCCCGAACACTGAAGCTTTCTTT.

The gene calls are TRBV28 and TRBJ2-5, with D possibly matching TRBD1 (6 bases). The V gene lost 4 bases and the J gene lost 5 bases, with 11 bases spanning the gap. The CDR3 has 13 residues. Germline V CDR1 and CDR2: MDHEN, SYDVKM. CDR3 nucleotides: TGTGCCAGCAGTTACAGGGTTTCGGAGACCCAGTACTTC. This encodes CASSYRVSETQYF.

This clonotype was recorded at least ten times. CDR3 DNA sequence: TGTGCCAGCAGGATCGTGGCGGGGGGCAATGAAAAACTGTTTTTT. As protein: CASRIVAGGNEKLFF. V gene TRBV12-3 or TRBV12-4 combines with J gene TRBJ1-4; tentatively, D is TRBD1 (6 bases). The V and J ends lost 6 bases and 5 bases respectively, with 16 bases between them. The CDR3 is 15 amino acids.

V usage is TRBV29-1 and J usage is TRBJ1-1, with TRBD1 matching over 9 bases. With V trimmed by 7 bases and J by 4 bases, 10 bases remained unmatched. Germline V gene lookup returns CDR1 SQVTM and CDR2 ANQGSEA. CDR3 length: 14 residues. The CDR3 region is CSESGTGIITEAFF. The CDR3, as DNA: TGCAGCGAGTCCGGGACAGGGATTATCACTGAAGCTTTCTTT.

Notes on this clonotype: A read error is possible here, since a much larger clone lies one base away. The V and J genes are TRBV3-1 and TRBJ1-1; D might be TRBD1 (6 bases). CDR1 is LGHDT and CDR2 is YNNKEL in the germline V gene (reference sequence). CDR3 length: 13 amino acids. CDR3 DNA sequence: TGTGCCGGCAGCCACCAGGGGACCACTGAAGCTTTCTTT. Translating gives CAGSHQGTTEAFF.

There are many counts of this clonotype. The V and J genes are TRBV11-3 and TRBJ2-1, with TRBD2 identical over 8 bases. The germline gives CDR1 SGHNT, CDR2 YENEEA. The J segment lost 11 bases and the V segment lost 1 base, leaving 13 bases of the junction unmatched. The CDR3 sequence is 16 residues long. The CDR3 DNA reads TGTGCCAGCAGCTTAGGGGCCGCGGGAGGACTAATGAAGCAGTTCTTC. Protein product: CASSLGAAGGLMKQFF.

This clonotype was observed many times. The V call is TRBV3-1, the J call TRBJ1-1; the D gene is possibly TRBD1 (5 bases). The V end was cut by 2 bases, the J end by 8 bases, with 12 bases between. The CDR3 sequence is 13 residues long. Germline V CDR1 and CDR2: LGHDT, YNNKEL (reference sequence). CDR3 amino acids: CASSQLPGLEAFF. DNA of the CDR3: TGTGCCAGCAGCCAATTACCGGGACTCGAAGCTTTCTTT.

At least ten counts were recorded for this clonotype. This chain connects TRBV30 to TRBJ1-5; D might be TRBD1 (5 bases). V was pared by 0 bases and J by 2 bases, with 11 bases between. CDR1 is GTSNPN, CDR2 SVGIG, per germline (reference sequence). CDR3 length equals 15 residues. The CDR3 reads CAWSVRGRGNQPQHF. The CDR3 DNA follows: TGTGCCTGGAGTGTACGGGGCAGGGGCAATCAGCCCCAGCATTTT.

This clonotype was detected many times. The V and J genes are TRBV5-1 and TRBJ1-4; 7 nucleotides match TRBD1. This CDR3 is built from 15 residues. CDR1 and CDR2 from the germline V gene are SGHRS and YFSETQ. V lost 3 bases and J lost 0; bases outside the gene matches: 2. This CDR3 reads CASSSGGATNEKLFF. In DNA form, the CDR3 reads TGCGCCAGCAGCTCAGGGGGAGCAACTAATGAAAAACTGTTTTTT.

This clonotype has at least ten counts. The genes are TRBV7-8 and TRBJ1-5; no firm D call. CDR1 is SGHVS and CDR2 is FQNEAQ in the germline V gene. Trimming took 5 bases from V and 0 from J, leaving 8 bases between them. The CDR3 is made up of 14 amino acids. This CDR3 is CASSQPYSNQPQHF. For the CDR3, the DNA is TGTGCCAGCAGCCAACCTTATAGCAATCAGCCCCAGCATTTT.

V is TRBV3-1 and J is TRBJ1-5, with D possibly TRBD1 on 5 matching bases. CDR3 length: 12 amino acids. The V end was cut by 0 bases, the J end by 13 bases, with 10 bases between. Germline V gene data show CDR1 as LGHDT and CDR2 as YNNKEL (reference sequence). This CDR3 reads CASSQEGTLQHF. CDR3 DNA: TGTGCCAGCAGCCAAGAGGGGACCCTACAGCATTTT.

A few counts support this clonotype. A read error may be the cause here, since a much bigger clone is one base away. The V call is TRBV11-1, the J call TRBJ2-3; no clear D gene. V was cut by 5 bases and J by 0 bases, with 12 bases left in between. This CDR3 has 15 residues. Germline assignment: CDR1 SGHAT and CDR2 FQDESV (reference sequence). The CDR3 DNA is TGTGCCAGCAGCATTGGACCAGCGAGCACAGATACGCAGTATTTT. It is translated as CASSIGPASTDTQYF.

This clonotype has just a few counts. The J gene is TRBJ2-1, the V gene TRBV6-1; 11 bases fit TRBD2. CDR3 length: 16 residues. CDR1 and CDR2 from the germline V gene are MNHNS and SASEGT. The V and J ends lost 2 bases and 9 bases, in that order; junction bases with no gene match: 9. The DNA of the CDR3 is TGTGCCAGCAGTGAACTCCCACTAGCGGGAGCAGGTGAGCAGTTCTTC. The encoded protein is CASSELPLAGAGEQFF.